This T cell receptor beta chain was captured by sequencing in a study of T cell responses to AZD1222 COVID-19 vaccine. Whole-study findings and limits: Seropositive status at baseline applied to only five to seven AZD1222 recipients. Spike-wide vaccine-associated CD4 TCRs dominated at 160-218 and 743-854. A reported finding is that nearly half of spike-specific TCRs target unmutated variant regions.

Profiling relied on immunoSEQ multiplex PCR, and the TCRdb table lists in-frame clones only, not all of them. The sample holds more than 100,000 clones, over 75% seen once. The trim removed 3 bases at V and 4 bases at J, leaving 7 bases unmatched. CDR1 and CDR2 from the germline V gene are KGHDR and SFDVKD. This CDR3 contains 16 residues. On this clone itself: Its target is not known.

The receptor comes from an adult in good health. The chain couples TRBV24-1 to TRBJ2-5, with TRBD2 matching over 10 bases. Sequenced here: peripheral blood, sampled on day 0 of AZD1222 vaccination. CDR3 in amino acids: CATSDTGGLALETQYF. The DNA for the CDR3 is TGTGCCACCAGTGATACCGGGGGACTAGCGTTAGAGACCCAGTACTTC.